Presented here are 30 T cell receptor beta chains from one specimen sequenced in a study of blood T cells in healthy people across ages. With a J-beta primer mix and a sample-barcoded 5' primer, a second PCR ran 7 to 11 cycles. TCRdb re-derived calls from the 5' RACE reads in MiXCR, one entry per CDR3 protein. The sample has 760,000 or so distinct CDR3 sequences, roughly 25% seen once. Another study also made use of these data, one on T cells of mothers and their children.

Sequencing used blood. The receptors were sampled from a boy between 10 and 17 years old in good health.

This chain joins TRBV6-5 and TRBJ2-3; D is undetermined. V lost 5 bases, J lost 3 bases, and 9 bases lay in between. The germline gives CDR1 MNHEY, CDR2 SVGAGI. The CDR3 is made up of 13 amino acids. The CDR3 bases are TGTGCCAGCAGTGACGGCTATACAGATACGCAGTATTTT. Translated, it gives CASSDGYTDTQYF.

The sample holds a few counts of this clonotype. J is TRBJ1-1 and V is TRBV7-9; 8 nucleotides match TRBD1. There are 14 residues in the CDR3. Trimming removed 5 bases from V and 7 bases from J; junction bases left unmatched: 9. CDR1 is SEHNR, CDR2 FQNEAQ, per germline (reference sequence). The CDR3 loop reads CASSPGQGRIEAFF. The DNA for the CDR3 is TGTGCCAGCAGCCCCGGACAGGGTAGAATTGAAGCTTTCTTT.

V and J are TRBV29-1 and TRBJ2-1; 7 bases align to TRBD2. Trimming cost V 8 bases and J 5 bases; bases outside gene matches: 9. Germline CDR1 and CDR2: SQVTM and ANQGSEA. The CDR3 loop spans 13 amino acids. The chain's CDR3 is CSIGTNQDNEQFF. CDR3 DNA: TGCAGCATTGGGACTAACCAAGACAATGAGCAGTTCTTC.

The V and J genes are TRBV28 and TRBJ2-1; 7 bases fit TRBD2. The trim removed 2 bases at V and 8 bases at J, leaving 9 bases unmatched. Germline loops: CDR1 MDHEN, CDR2 SYDVKM. This CDR3 is 15 amino acids long. The CDR3 DNA is TGTGCCAGCAGTTTAGCGAGCGGGAAGATTCATGAGCAGTTCTTC. Translating gives CASSLASGKIHEQFF. Full variable domain (outside the CDR3, taken from reference TRBV28 and TRBJ2-1): DVKVTQSSRYLVKRTGEKVFLECVQDMDHENMFWYRQDPGLGLRLIYFSYDVKMKEKGDIPEGYSVSREKKERFSLILESASTNQTSMYLCASSLASGKIHEQFFGPGTRLTVL.

V and J are TRBV19 and TRBJ2-1, with 8 bases matching TRBD2. The germline V gene has CDR1 LNHDA and CDR2 SQIVND (reference sequence). The J segment lost 6 bases and the V segment lost 1 base, leaving 5 bases of the junction unmatched. The CDR3 spans 15 residues. CDR3 in amino acids: CASSIGTSPLNEQFF. The CDR3 DNA reads as TGTGCCAGTAGTATAGGGACTAGCCCCCTCAATGAGCAGTTCTTC. Complete variable domain (other parts from reference TRBV19 and TRBJ2-1): DGGITQSPKYLFRKEGQNVTLSCEQNLNHDAMYWYRQDPGQGLRLIYYSQIVNDFQKGDIAEGYSVSREKKESFPLTVTSAQKNPTAFYLCASSIGTSPLNEQFFGPGTRLTVL.

This clonotype was recorded once. The chain couples TRBV25-1 to TRBJ1-2; 7 bases are shared with TRBD1. The CDR3 spans 15 residues. CDR1 and CDR2 (germline): MGHDK, SYGVNS. V lost 5 bases and J lost 6; bases outside the gene matches: 12. The CDR3 reads CASSSRRRGTHGYTF. In nucleotides, the CDR3 is TGTGCCAGCAGTTCCCGTCGCAGGGGGACTCATGGCTACACCTTC.

In its sample, this clonotype was seen a few times. CDR3 nucleotides: TGTGCCAGCAGAAATATAGGGCTCGGCTACACCTTC. This codes for CASRNIGLGYTF. The chain couples TRBV6-5 to TRBJ1-2; D unresolved. Between the trimmed V and J ends, which lost 6 bases and 8 bases, there was a span of 13 bases. Germline values: CDR1 MNHEY, CDR2 SVGAGI. The CDR3 loop spans 12 amino acids.

This chain links TRBV7-6 with TRBJ1-6; 7 nucleotides align to TRBD1. CDR1 is SGHVS and CDR2 is FNYEAQ in the germline V gene. The CDR3 is 13 amino acids. With V trimmed by 1 base and J by 12 bases, 3 bases remained unmatched. The CDR3 bases are TGTGCCAGCAGCTTAGAGTCAGGGGGACCCCTCCACTTT. This encodes CASSLESGGPLHF.

Details on this clonotype: At one boundary the junction diverges from the germline segment, which might be a read error. This rearrangement joins TRBV7-9 to TRBJ1-1; D perhaps matches TRBD1 (5 bases). Germline values: CDR1 SEHNR, CDR2 FQNEAQ (reference sequence). The CDR3 runs to 14 residues. In nucleotides, the CDR3 is TGTGCCGGCAGCATAAAACCTGGGACGAGTTGGGCTTTCTTT. It encodes CAGSIKPGTSWAFF. Based on the CDR3 plus reference TRBV7-9 and TRBJ1-1, the full variable domain is DTGVSQNPRHKITKRGQNVTFRCDPISEHNRLYWYRQTLGQGPEFLTYFQNEAQLEKSRLLSDRFSAERPKGSFSTLEIQRTEQGDSAMYLCAGSIKPGTSWAFFGQGTRLTVV.

This rearrangement joins TRBV6-1 to TRBJ1-6; D unclear. The V gene's germline CDR1 is MNHNS and CDR2 SASEGT. The length of the CDR3 is 15 residues. Trimming took 4 bases from V and 8 from J, leaving 15 bases between them. The CDR3: CASSGLPLRDSPLHF. The CDR3 region has the DNA TGTGCCAGCAGTGGACTTCCCCTACGAGATTCACCCCTCCACTTT.

This chain uses TRBV4-3 with TRBJ2-7; the match to TRBD1 covers 10 bases. Looked up from germline, CDR1 is LGHNA and CDR2 is YSLEER. The CDR3 is 15 amino acids. The V segment lost 4 bases and the J segment 6 bases; nucleotides outside the gene matches: 9. The chain's CDR3 is CASSPGTGEGFEQYF. For the CDR3, the DNA is TGCGCCAGCAGCCCCGGGACAGGGGAAGGATTCGAGCAGTACTTC.

This clonotype came up a few times. The gene calls are TRBV2 and TRBJ2-1; 9 nucleotides line up with TRBD2. The CDR3 is made up of 14 amino acids. Germline values: CDR1 SNHLY, CDR2 FYNNEI. The V gene end was trimmed by 7 bases and the J gene end by 7 bases; junction bases not matched to a gene: 8. The CDR3 region is CASKLAGLANEQFF. The DNA of the CDR3 is TGTGCCAGCAAGCTAGCGGGATTAGCTAATGAGCAGTTCTTC.

In regard to this clonotype: Lacking the conserved final phenylalanine or tryptophan, this CDR3 likely reflects a read error. V and J are TRBV9 and TRBJ1-4; 7 bases map to TRBD1. Trimming took 3 bases from V and 4 from J; bases not matched to a gene: 6. CDR1 SGDLS and CDR2 YYNGEE come from the germline V gene. The CDR3 extends over 15 amino acids. CDR3 loop: CASSETGARNEKLFL. The CDR3 DNA reads TGTGCCAGCAGCGAAACAGGGGCGCGTAATGAAAAACTGTTTTTG.

This chain links TRBV6-6 with TRBJ2-1; D is undetermined. Germline V gene lookup returns CDR1 MNHNY and CDR2 SVGAGI (reference sequence). This CDR3 spans 13 amino acids. V was shortened by 0 bases and J by 8 bases, with 8 bases between the two germline ends. CDR3 DNA sequence: TGTGCCAGCAGTTACTCGGCAGTGGATGAGCAGTTCTTC. Its protein is CASSYSAVDEQFF.

This chain links TRBV20-1 with TRBJ2-4; D is possibly TRBD2 (5 bases). The CDR3 covers 14 residues. V gave up 4 bases and J gave up 0 bases, with 10 bases separating them. The germline CDR1 and CDR2 sequences are DFQATT and SNEGSKA (reference sequence). The CDR3 DNA reads as TGCAGTGCTACTGAACGGGGAGCCAAAAACATTCAGTACTTC. Translation: CSATERGAKNIQYF.

The chain joins TRBV5-1 to TRBJ1-4; D is ambiguous. Trimming left V 4 bases short and J 3 bases short, with 13 bases between. The germline V gene has CDR1 SGHRS and CDR2 YFSETQ. This CDR3 region has 15 residues. CDR3 region: CASSKVLNPNEKLFF. CDR3 coding DNA: TGCGCCAGCAGCAAGGTCCTTAATCCTAATGAAAAACTGTTTTTT.

This clonotype came up a few times. The rearrangement uses TRBV7-9 and TRBJ1-2; D possibly corresponds to TRBD1 (6 bases). The ends were cut back, 0 bases at V and 6 bases at J, with 17 bases in the middle. CDR1 and CDR2 from the germline V gene are SEHNR and FQNEAQ (reference sequence). The CDR3 totals 16 residues. The CDR3 loop is CASSLALITGSHGYTF. CDR3 nucleotides: TGTGCCAGCAGCTTAGCTCTAATAACAGGGTCCCATGGCTACACCTTC.

This clonotype was seen only a few times. An end of the junction differs from the germline gene, which may be a read error. The V call is TRBV7-6, the J call TRBJ2-7; tentatively, D is TRBD2 (6 bases). The CDR3 consists of 13 residues. Germline lookup yields CDR1 SGHVS and CDR2 FNYEAQ. The CDR3 DNA reads TGTGCCAGCAGCCCTACTAGCTCCCACGAGCAGTACTTC. The encoded protein is CASSPTSSHEQYF.

This chain links TRBV6-2 or TRBV6-3 with TRBJ2-7; TRBD1 or TRBD2 may be the D gene (5 bases each). CDR1 and CDR2 from the germline V gene are MNHEY and SVGEGT. V was pared by 4 bases and J by 7 bases, with 14 bases between. The CDR3 runs to 13 residues. The CDR3 sequence is CASSLSGTREQYF. The CDR3 bases are TGTGCCAGCAGTTTGTCCGGGACGCGGGAGCAGTACTTC.

This clonotype was counted a few times. This sequence joins TRBV5-1 and TRBJ2-5; TRBD1 or TRBD2 may be the D gene (5 bases each). The assigned J gene may be wrong: the sequence end matches TRBJ2-7 better. The germline gives CDR1 SGHRS, CDR2 YFSETQ. CDR3 length: 15 amino acids. The CDR3 is CASSLSGGDGYEQYF. CDR3 nucleotides: TGCGCCAGCAGCTTGTCAGGTGGGGACGGGTACGAGCAGTACTTC.

This clonotype has just a few counts. The genes are TRBV4-1 and TRBJ2-4; D is uncertain. There are 12 residues in the CDR3. The V end lost 1 base, the J end lost 7 bases, and 5 bases lay between the germline ends. CDR1 and CDR2 from the germline V gene are MGHRA and YSYEKL. CDR3 in amino acids: CASSQAENIQYF. CDR3 nucleotides: TGCGCCAGCAGCCAAGCGGAGAACATTCAGTACTTC.

The V call is TRBV7-3, the J call TRBJ2-7; 7 bases line up with TRBD1. This CDR3 region has 14 residues. Per the germline V gene, CDR1 is SGHTA and CDR2 is FQGTGA. Germline trimming cut 5 bases from V and 2 bases from J; bases unmatched to any gene: 6. DNA of the CDR3: TGTGCCAGCAGCCACGGGACAGTCCCCTACGAGCAGTACTTC. It codes for CASSHGTVPYEQYF.

This clonotype was seen a few times. The chain joins TRBV19 to TRBJ2-7, with TRBD1 as a possible D gene (6 bases). The CDR3 has 16 residues. V shed 0 bases and J shed 2 bases, with 14 bases lying between them. Germline values: CDR1 LNHDA, CDR2 SQIVND (reference sequence). The CDR3 spells CASSIEGTTGPYEQYF. DNA for the CDR3: TGTGCCAGTAGTATAGAGGGGACAACCGGCCCCTACGAGCAGTACTTC.

This clonotype was seen a handful of times. J is TRBJ1-5 and V is TRBV5-1; possible D gene TRBD1, 5 bases. The CDR3 runs 14 residues. V gave up 4 bases and J gave up 2 bases, with 10 bases separating them. In germline, CDR1 is SGHRS, CDR2 YFSETQ. The CDR3 reads CASSSGGGNQPQHF. The CDR3 region has the DNA TGCGCCAGCAGCAGTGGGGGGGGCAATCAGCCCCAGCATTTT.

The V call is TRBV20-1, the J call TRBJ2-5; D not resolved. The J call is in doubt because the DNA end fits TRBJ2-1 better. The CDR3 spans 10 residues. Germline values: CDR1 DFQATT, CDR2 SNEGSKA (reference sequence). The CDR3, as DNA: TGCAGTGCTCTAATAGCTGGTCAGTTCTTC. Its translation: CSALIAGQFF.

V is TRBV5-1 and J is TRBJ2-5; D gene uncertain. The CDR3 totals 14 residues. Trimming cost V 2 bases and J 2 bases, with 10 bases left between them. The germline gives CDR1 SGHRS, CDR2 YFSETQ. The CDR3 region is CASSFLLTQETQYF. The DNA of the CDR3 is TGCGCCAGCAGCTTTCTACTGACTCAAGAGACCCAGTACTTC. Drawing the rest from reference TRBV5-1 and TRBJ2-5, the complete variable domain is KAGVTQTPRYLIKTRGQQVTLSCSPISGHRSVSWYQQTPGQGLQFLFEYFSETQRNKGNFPGRFSGRQFSNSRSEMNVSTLELGDSALYLCASSFLLTQETQYFGPGTRLLVL.

The chain employs TRBV11-2 and TRBJ2-4, with D maybe TRBD1 (6 bases). The CDR3 totals 16 residues. The V gene lost 1 base and the J gene lost 1 base, with 11 bases spanning the gap. CDR1 and CDR2 from the germline V gene are SGHAT and FQNNGV. In DNA, the CDR3 is TGTGCCAGCAGCTTAGGCTACAGGGCGGCCAAAAACATTCAGTACTTC. Translated, it gives CASSLGYRAAKNIQYF. The variable domain in full, with the rest retrieved from reference TRBV11-2 and TRBJ2-4, is EAGVAQSPRYKIIEKRQSVAFWCNPISGHATLYWYQQILGQGPKLLIQFQNNGVVDDSQLPKDRFSAERLKGVDSTLKIQPAKLEDSAVYLCASSLGYRAAKNIQYFGAGTRLSVL.

This clonotype was counted between two and nine times. This rearrangement joins TRBV20-1 to TRBJ2-7; 8 nucleotides align to TRBD2. The CDR3 is made up of 13 amino acids. J gave up 2 bases and V 6 bases, and 6 bases lay outside the gene matches. Germline CDR1 and CDR2: DFQATT and SNEGSKA (reference sequence). As DNA, the CDR3 is TGCAGTGCCCCGGGACTAGTTGCCTACGAGCAGTACTTC. Translating gives CSAPGLVAYEQYF.

V is TRBV12-3 or TRBV12-4 and J is TRBJ2-5; D uncertain. The better agreement between TRBJ2-1 and the DNA end casts doubt on the J call. This CDR3 comprises 14 residues. CDR3 coding DNA: TGTGCCAGCAGTTTAGGGTACCATTCCGATGAGCAGTTCTTC. Its protein product is CASSLGYHSDEQFF.

This clonotype was detected a few times. CDR3: CSALGTGERGAYNEQFF. The CDR3 coding sequence is TGCAGTGCTCTTGGGACAGGGGAAAGAGGAGCCTACAATGAGCAGTTCTTC. V is TRBV20-1 and J is TRBJ2-1, with TRBD1 matching over 10 bases. With 5 bases clipped from V and 2 bases from J, the junction kept 12 bases outside the gene matches. This CDR3 has 17 residues. CDR1 is DFQATT, CDR2 SNEGSKA, per germline (reference sequence).